The 18 T cell receptor beta chains in this list originate from one sample, sequenced in a study of cytomegalovirus exposure and HLA in healthy donors. With 60 Vbeta and 13 Jbeta primers, the PCR was carried out. Some clones are missing from TCRdb's copy, which holds only in-frame ones; the method was immunoSEQ multiplex PCR. Of roughly 160,000 clones in the sample, approximately 75% were seen once. The sample was PBMCs. The receptors shown here come from a man in his thirties or forties in good health and CMV-seropositive.

This clone was found once. Other DNA sequences within the sample encode an identical CDR3. This chain links TRBV19 with TRBJ2-7; perhaps TRBD1 as D (5 bases). In germline, CDR1 is LNHDA, CDR2 SQIVND (reference sequence). The length of the CDR3 is 14 residues. V was cut by 2 bases and J by 0 bases, with 8 bases left in between. CDR3 protein: CASSISDSSYEQYF. The CDR3 DNA follows: TGTGCCAGTAGTATAAGTGACAGCTCCTACGAGCAGTACTTC.

This clone was seen only once. This rearrangement joins TRBV2 to TRBJ2-7, with D possibly TRBD1 on 6 matching bases. The V gene lost 10 bases and the J gene lost 3 bases, with 13 bases spanning the gap. This CDR3 is built from 12 residues. CDR1 and CDR2 from the germline V gene are SNHLY and FYNNEI. The DNA for the CDR3 is TGTGCCAACAGGGTCGGGTACTACGAGCAGTACTTC. Residues: CANRVGYYEQYF.

The rearrangement uses TRBV6-4 and TRBJ2-7, with D possibly TRBD2 on 5 matching bases. V dropped 0 bases and J dropped 7 bases, with 10 bases sitting between them. The CDR3 extends over 13 amino acids. Germline CDR1 MRHNA, CDR2 SNTAGT. CDR3 in DNA: TGTGCCAGCAGTGACTCAATCGGAGGAGAGCAGTACTTC. This gives the protein CASSDSIGGEQYF.

The rearrangement uses TRBV28 and TRBJ2-1; TRBD2 is a possible D gene (5 bases). The CDR3 consists of 16 residues. CDR1 and CDR2 (germline): MDHEN, SYDVKM. V was shortened by 0 bases and J by 5 bases, with 14 bases between the two germline ends. CDR3 sequence reads: CASSLWGSGLHNEQFF. The CDR3 nucleotides are TGTGCCAGCAGTTTATGGGGATCCGGACTCCACAATGAGCAGTTCTTC.

V and J are TRBV19 and TRBJ2-6; possibly TRBD1 for D (5 bases). Germline CDR1 reads LNHDA; CDR2 reads SQIVND (reference sequence). The V and J ends lost 8 bases and 0 bases respectively, with 14 bases between them. This CDR3 is built from 16 residues. The DNA for the CDR3 is TGTGCCAGTGATAGGGGTAGGGACTCTGGGGCCAACGTCCTGACTTTC. Protein product: CASDRGRDSGANVLTF.

The chain employs TRBV5-6 and TRBJ2-2, with D tentatively TRBD1 (6 bases). The V and J ends lost 3 bases and 6 bases respectively, with 12 bases between them. The V gene's germline CDR1 is SGHDT and CDR2 YYEEEE. This CDR3 is built from 14 residues. The CDR3 loop reads CASSSQGGAGELFF. The DNA of the CDR3 is TGTGCCAGCAGCTCACAGGGTGGGGCCGGGGAGCTGTTTTTT. The full variable domain, with the rest looked up from reference TRBV5-6 and TRBJ2-2, is DAGVTQSPTHLIKTRGQQVTLRCSPKSGHDTVSWYQQALGQGPQFIFQYYEEEERQRGNFPDRFSGHQFPNYSSELNVNALLLGDSALYLCASSSQGGAGELFFGEGSRLTVL.

This clone was recorded a few times. Written as DNA, the CDR3 is TGTGCCAGCAGCTCCAAGCGGGGGGGTAACAATGAGCAGTTCTTC. As protein: CASSSKRGGNNEQFF. The chain links TRBV7-3 to TRBJ2-1; 10 bases are a match to TRBD2. The ends lost 4 bases at V and 5 bases at J; junction bases unmatched: 5. CDR1 is SGHTA, CDR2 FQGTGA, per germline. The CDR3 runs to 15 residues.

The chain combines TRBV9 with TRBJ1-6; perhaps TRBD1 as D (5 bases). Germline CDR1 and CDR2: SGDLS and YYNGEE. Trimming stripped 0 bases from V and 8 bases from J, with 12 bases between. The CDR3 totals 15 residues. The CDR3 sequence is CASSVGAGWDSPLHF. Here the CDR3 DNA reads TGTGCCAGCAGCGTAGGGGCAGGGTGGGATTCACCCCTCCACTTT.

This chain joins TRBV28 and TRBJ1-5, with TRBD1 as a possible D gene (6 bases). Trimming removed 4 bases from V and 1 base from J, with 14 bases in between. This CDR3 has 16 residues. Germline CDR1 and CDR2: MDHEN and SYDVKM. CDR3 coding DNA: TGTGCCAGCAGTTCCGCAGGACAGTCAAGCAATCAGCCCCAGCATTTT. Translation gives CASSSAGQSSNQPQHF.

This clone was detected once. This CDR3 is CASSARTGGNQPQHF. The CDR3 nucleotides read TGTGCCAGCAGTGCCCGGACAGGGGGCAATCAGCCCCAGCATTTT. This sequence joins TRBV27 and TRBJ1-5, with 9 positions matching TRBD1. There are 15 residues in the CDR3. V shed 5 bases, J shed 2 bases, and the junction held 4 bases outside the gene matches. From germline, CDR1 is MNHEY and CDR2 SMNVEV (reference sequence).

The chain recombines TRBV4-1 with TRBJ2-7; weak D call: TRBD2 (6 bases). Trimming stripped 0 bases from V and 2 bases from J, with 14 bases between. Germline values: CDR1 MGHRA, CDR2 YSYEKL. This CDR3 has 16 amino acids. CDR3 DNA: TGCGCCAGCAGCCAAGATGGGGCGCGGGGTGCCTACGAGCAGTACTTC. Translated: CASSQDGARGAYEQYF.

This clone was found a few times. The chain uses TRBV6-5 and TRBJ2-7, with D perhaps matching TRBD2 (6 bases). The ends were cut back, 5 bases at V and 2 bases at J, with 13 bases in the middle. The germline V gene encodes CDR1 MNHEY and CDR2 SVGAGI. The CDR3 contains 14 residues. This CDR3 reads CASSTGTQAYEQYF. The CDR3 region has the DNA TGTGCCAGCAGTACCGGGACTCAAGCCTACGAGCAGTACTTC.

The chain uses TRBV5-1 and TRBJ2-5; 9 positions match TRBD1. The length of the CDR3 is 15 residues. Germline V CDR1 and CDR2: SGHRS, YFSETQ. J was trimmed by 0 bases and V by 4 bases; bases with no gene match: 4. CDR3 in amino acids: CASSTGQGNQETQYF. In nucleotides, the CDR3 is TGCGCCAGCAGCACGGGACAGGGAAACCAAGAGACCCAGTACTTC.

In its sample, this clone was seen a few times. The chain joins TRBV6-5 to TRBJ1-2, with D perhaps TRBD1 (5 bases). CDR3 length: 15 amino acids. Trimming took off 0 bases at V and 4 bases at J, with 12 bases between the two ends. Germline assignment: CDR1 MNHEY and CDR2 SVGAGI. The CDR3 spells CASSYSSGQGYGYTF. The CDR3 region has the DNA TGTGCCAGCAGTTACTCGAGCGGGCAGGGCTATGGCTACACCTTC.

The count of this clone is one. The chain is built from TRBV7-2 and TRBJ1-2; D unclear. Germline V gene data show CDR1 as SGHTA and CDR2 as FQGNSA. The V end was cut by 3 bases, the J end by 2 bases, with 7 bases between. This CDR3 contains 13 residues. The CDR3 here is CASSFLPNYGYTF. The DNA for the CDR3 is TGTGCCAGCAGCTTCCTACCCAACTATGGCTACACCTTC. The full variable domain, completed using reference TRBV7-2 and TRBJ1-2, is GAGVSQSPSNKVTEKGKDVELRCDPISGHTALYWYRQSLGQGLEFLIYFQGNSAPDKSGLPSDRFSAERTGGSVSTLTIQRTQQEDSAVYLCASSFLPNYGYTFGSGTRLTVV.

The J gene is TRBJ2-3, the V gene TRBV6-5, with 8 bases aligning to TRBD1. The trim removed 3 bases at V and 2 bases at J, leaving 4 bases unmatched. This CDR3 has 15 residues. CDR1 and CDR2 from the germline V gene are MNHEY and SVGAGI. CDR3 sequence (DNA): TGTGCCAGCAGTTATGCAGGGGGCAACACAGATACGCAGTATTTT. It specifies CASSYAGGNTDTQYF.

The J gene is TRBJ2-3, the V gene TRBV27, with TRBD1 matching over 8 bases. V shed 2 bases, J shed 0 bases, and the junction held 1 base outside the gene matches. Per germline, CDR1 MNHEY and CDR2 SMNVEV (reference sequence). This CDR3 region has 15 residues. The CDR3 nucleotides are TGTGCCAGCAGTTTAAGGGACAGGAGCACAGATACGCAGTATTTT. Protein: CASSLRDRSTDTQYF.

The chain uses TRBV28 and TRBJ2-5; 9 bases are a match to TRBD1. Germline V lookup: CDR1 MDHEN, CDR2 SYDVKM. This CDR3 is built from 15 residues. The V and J ends lost 5 bases and 4 bases, in that order; junction bases with no gene match: 8. In nucleotides, the CDR3 is TGTGCCAGCAGTCCCGCGGACAGGGGAGGAGAGACCCAGTACTTC. Protein product: CASSPADRGGETQYF.